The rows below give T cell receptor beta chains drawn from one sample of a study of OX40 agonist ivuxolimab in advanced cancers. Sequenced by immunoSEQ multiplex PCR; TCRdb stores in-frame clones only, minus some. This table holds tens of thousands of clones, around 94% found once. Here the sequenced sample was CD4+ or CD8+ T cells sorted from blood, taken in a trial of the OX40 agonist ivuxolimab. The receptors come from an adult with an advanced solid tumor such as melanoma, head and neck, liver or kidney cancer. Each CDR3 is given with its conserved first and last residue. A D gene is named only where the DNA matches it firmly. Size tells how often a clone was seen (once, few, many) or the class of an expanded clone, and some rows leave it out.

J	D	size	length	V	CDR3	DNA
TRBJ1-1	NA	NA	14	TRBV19	CASSQGRGNTEAFF	TGTGCCAGTAGTCAGGGCCGGGGGAACACTGAAGCTTTCTTT
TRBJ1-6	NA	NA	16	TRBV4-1	CASSQEWDPIWSPLHF	TGCGCCAGCAGCCAAGAATGGGACCCCATTTGGTCACCCCTCCACTTT
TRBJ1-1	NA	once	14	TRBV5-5	CASSLVVGTRGAFF	TGTGCCAGCAGCTTGGTCGTGGGGACACGGGGAGCTTTCTTT
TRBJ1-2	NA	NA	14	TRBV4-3	CASSLYGGVNGYTF	TGCGCCAGCAGCTTATACGGAGGGGTGAATGGCTACACCTTC
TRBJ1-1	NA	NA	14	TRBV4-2	CASSQEGGVTEAFF	TGTGCCAGCAGCCAAGAGGGGGGGGTCACTGAAGCTTTCTTT
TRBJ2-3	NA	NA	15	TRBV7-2	CASSLTGDRTDTQYF	TGTGCCAGCAGCTTGACAGGAGATCGCACAGATACGCAGTATTTT
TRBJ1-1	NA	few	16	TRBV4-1	CASSAIGTAPNTEAFF	TGCGCCAGCAGCGCGATCGGGACTGCGCCGAACACTGAAGCTTTCTTT
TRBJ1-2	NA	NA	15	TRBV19	CASSIRPLWDRGYTF	TGTGCCAGTAGTATAAGGCCTCTGTGGGATCGAGGCTACACCTTC
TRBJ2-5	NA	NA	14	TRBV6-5	CASSYMGDRETQYF	TGTGCCAGCAGTTACATGGGGGACCGGGAGACCCAGTACTTC
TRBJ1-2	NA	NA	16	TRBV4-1	CASSQDPTVRNYGYTF	TGCGCCAGCAGCCAAGACCCGACAGTGCGTAACTATGGCTACACCTTC
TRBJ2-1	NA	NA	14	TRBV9	CASSTPGEGSEQFF	TGTGCCAGCAGTACCCCCGGGGAAGGTAGTGAGCAGTTCTTC
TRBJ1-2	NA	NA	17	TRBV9	CASSSNLKVVPTYGYTF	TGTGCCAGCAGCTCTAACTTGAAAGTTGTACCCACTTATGGCTACACCTTC
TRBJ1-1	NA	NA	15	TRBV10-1	CASSESVRVRNEAFF	TGCGCCAGCAGTGAGTCGGTAAGGGTAAGGAACGAAGCTTTCTTT
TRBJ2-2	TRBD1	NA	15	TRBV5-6	CASSTDREYTGELFF	TGTGCCAGCAGCACAGACAGGGAATACACCGGGGAGCTGTTTTTT
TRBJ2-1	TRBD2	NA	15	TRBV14	CASSPRGLAFNEQFF	TGTGCCAGCAGCCCGAGGGGACTAGCTTTCAATGAGCAGTTCTTC
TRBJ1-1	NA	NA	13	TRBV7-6	CASSPRTNTEAFF	TGTGCCAGCAGCCCTAGGACGAACACTGAAGCTTTCTTT
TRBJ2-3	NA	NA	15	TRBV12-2	CASRSTSGSTDTQYF	TGTGCAAGTCGTTCGACTAGCGGCAGCACAGATACGCAGTATTTT
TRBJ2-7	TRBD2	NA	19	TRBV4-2	CASSQVWASGTENLYEQYF	TGTGCCAGCAGCCAAGTCTGGGCTAGCGGGACGGAAAATCTCTACGAGCAGTACTTC
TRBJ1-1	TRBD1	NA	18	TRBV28	CASSLTWDRSVGGTEAFF	TGTGCCAGCAGTTTAACTTGGGACAGGTCGGTCGGAGGGACTGAAGCTTTCTTT
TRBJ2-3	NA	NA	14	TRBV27	CASSFGQTTDTQYF	TGTGCCAGCAGTTTTGGGCAGACCACAGATACGCAGTATTTT
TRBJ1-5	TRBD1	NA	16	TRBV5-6	CASSLTGGVANQPQHF	TGTGCCAGCAGCTTAACAGGGGGCGTCGCCAATCAGCCCCAGCATTTT
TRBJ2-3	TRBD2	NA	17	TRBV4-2	CASSQEAAGGMADTQYF	TGTGCCAGCAGCCAAGAAGCTGCGGGAGGAATGGCAGATACGCAGTATTTT
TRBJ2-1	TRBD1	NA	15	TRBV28	CASSLPGDSYNEQFF	TGTGCCAGCAGTTTACCTGGGGACAGCTACAATGAGCAGTTCTTC
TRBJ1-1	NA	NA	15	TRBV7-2	CASSSLSPLDTEAFF	TGTGCCAGCAGCTCTTTATCCCCGCTGGACACTGAAGCTTTCTTT
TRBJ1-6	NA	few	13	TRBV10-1	CASSGTENSPLHF	TGCGCCAGCAGTGGGACAGAGAATTCACCCCTCCACTTT
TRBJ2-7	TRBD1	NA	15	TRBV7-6	CASSPGQEPSYEQYF	TGTGCCAGCAGCCCGGGACAGGAGCCCTCCTACGAGCAGTACTTC
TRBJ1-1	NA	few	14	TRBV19	CASSHGGRRTEAFF	TGTGCCAGTAGTCATGGGGGGCGTCGCACTGAAGCTTTCTTT
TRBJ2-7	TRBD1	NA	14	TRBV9	CASSLGQGGYEQYF	TGTGCCAGCAGCCTCGGACAGGGGGGATACGAGCAGTACTTC